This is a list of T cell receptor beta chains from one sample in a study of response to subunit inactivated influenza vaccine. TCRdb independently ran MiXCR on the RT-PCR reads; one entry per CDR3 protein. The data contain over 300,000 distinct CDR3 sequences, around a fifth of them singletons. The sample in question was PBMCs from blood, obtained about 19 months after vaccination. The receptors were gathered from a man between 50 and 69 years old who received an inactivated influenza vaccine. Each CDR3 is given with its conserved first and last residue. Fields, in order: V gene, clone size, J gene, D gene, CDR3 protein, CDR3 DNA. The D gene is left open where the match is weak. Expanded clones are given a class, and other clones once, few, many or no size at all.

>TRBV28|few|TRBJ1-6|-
CASSFLKKDSPLHF
TGTGCCAGCAGTTTCCTCAAGAAGGACTCACCCCTCCACTTT
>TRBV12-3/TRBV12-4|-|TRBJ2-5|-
CASKTGTIETQYF
TGTGCCAGCAAGACAGGGACTATAGAGACCCAGTACTTC
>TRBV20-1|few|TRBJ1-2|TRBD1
CSARYPGQGLVGYTF
TGCAGTGCTAGATACCCGGGACAGGGGTTGGTTGGCTACACCTTC
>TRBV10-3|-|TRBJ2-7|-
CAISMTSPNYEQYF
TGTGCCATCAGTATGACTTCTCCTAACTACGAGCAGTACTTC
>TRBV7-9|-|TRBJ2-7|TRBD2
CASSSHSGRGYEQYF
TGTGCCAGCAGCTCTCATAGCGGGAGGGGTTACGAGCAGTACTTC
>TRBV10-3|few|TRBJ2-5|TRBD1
CAISDWLGQGEETQYF
TGTGCCATCAGTGATTGGTTAGGGCAGGGGGAAGAGACCCAGTACTTC
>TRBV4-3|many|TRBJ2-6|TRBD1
CASSQEPGQGASGANVLTF
TGCGCCAGCAGCCAAGAACCGGGACAGGGGGCGTCTGGGGCCAACGTCCTGACTTTC
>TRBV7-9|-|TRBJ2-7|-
CASSLVDIEQYF
TGTGCCAGCAGCTTAGTGGACATCGAGCAGTACTTC
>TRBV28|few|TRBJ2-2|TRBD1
CASSSAPGQGSTGELFF
TGTGCCAGCAGTTCGGCTCCGGGACAGGGAAGCACCGGGGAGCTGTTTTTT
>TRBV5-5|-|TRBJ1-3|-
CASSSGSAGNTIYF
TGTGCCAGCAGCTCGGGCTCCGCTGGAAACACCATATATTTT
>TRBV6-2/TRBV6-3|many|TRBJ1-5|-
CASTDLGSNQPQHF
TGTGCCAGCACCGATCTGGGGAGCAATCAGCCCCAGCATTTT
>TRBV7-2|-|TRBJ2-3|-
CASSLSSVRTDTQYF
TGTGCCAGCAGCTTATCATCTGTCCGCACAGATACGCAGTATTTT
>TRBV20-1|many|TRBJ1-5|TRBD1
CSAKVDRGLTYSNQPQHF
TGCAGTGCTAAGGTGGACAGGGGGTTAACTTATAGCAATCAGCCCCAGCATTTT
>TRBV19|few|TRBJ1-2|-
CASRRRDVTHGYTF
TGTGCCAGTAGGAGGAGGGACGTTACCCATGGCTACACCTTC
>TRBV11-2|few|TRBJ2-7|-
CASSPPWPISYEQYF
TGTGCCAGCAGCCCCCCTTGGCCCATATCCTACGAGCAGTACTTC
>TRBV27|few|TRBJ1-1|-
CASSRLWGSRVNTEAFF
TGTGCCAGCAGTCGTCTGTGGGGTAGTAGGGTGAACACTGAAGCTTTCTTT
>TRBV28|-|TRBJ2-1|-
CASRTRYNEQFF
TGTGCCAGCAGAACCAGGTACAATGAGCAGTTCTTC
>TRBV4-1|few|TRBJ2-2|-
CASSPDPIGELFF
TGCGCCAGCAGCCCCGACCCCATCGGGGAGCTGTTTTTT
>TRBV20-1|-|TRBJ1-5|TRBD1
CSAEQGTGGIAQPQHF
TGCAGTGCCGAACAAGGGACAGGGGGCATCGCTCAGCCCCAGCATTTT
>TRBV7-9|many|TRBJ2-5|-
CASSLEGGGTQYF
TGTGCCAGCAGCTTAGAAGGTGGGGGGACCCAGTACTTC
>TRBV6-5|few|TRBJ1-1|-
CASRYTRSNTEAFF
TGTGCCAGCAGGTACACCAGGTCGAACACTGAAGCTTTCTTT
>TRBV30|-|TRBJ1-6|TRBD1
CAWSDGQGNSPLHF
TGTGCCTGGAGCGATGGACAGGGGAATTCACCCCTCCACTTT
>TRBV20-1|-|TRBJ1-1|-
CSARTDRMNTEAFF
TGCAGTGCCAGAACGGACAGAATGAACACTGAAGCTTTCTTT
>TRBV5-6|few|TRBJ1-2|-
CASSLTGSFLYGYTF
TGTGCCAGCAGCTTGACAGGTTCCTTCCTGTATGGCTACACCTTC
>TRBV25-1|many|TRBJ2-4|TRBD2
CASSVAGGVDIQYF
TGTGCCAGCAGCGTAGCGGGGGGGGTGGACATTCAGTACTTC
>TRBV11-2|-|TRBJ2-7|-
CASSLVEGYEQYF
TGTGCCAGCAGCTTAGTGGAGGGCTACGAGCAGTACTTC
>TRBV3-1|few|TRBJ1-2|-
CASSQDEGKGYTF
TGTGCCAGCAGCCAAGATGAGGGGAAGGGCTACACCTTC
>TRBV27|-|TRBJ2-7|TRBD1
CASSYRQGYEQYF
TGTGCCAGCAGTTATAGACAGGGGTACGAGCAGTACTTC
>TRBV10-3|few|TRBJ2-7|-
CAISEAVVIEQYF
TGTGCCATCAGTGAAGCAGTTGTCATCGAGCAGTACTTC
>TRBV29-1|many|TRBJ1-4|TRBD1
CSVQGARGEKLFF
TGCAGCGTTCAGGGGGCGCGGGGTGAAAAACTGTTTTTT
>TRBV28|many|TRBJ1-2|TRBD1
CASRPGTVYLANYGYTF
TGTGCCAGCAGGCCCGGGACAGTCTATCTAGCTAACTATGGCTACACCTTC
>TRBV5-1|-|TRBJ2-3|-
CASSLAAGFGTDTQYF
TGCGCCAGCAGCTTGGCCGCGGGATTCGGCACAGATACGCAGTATTTT
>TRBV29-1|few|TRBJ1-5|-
CSVLERAGGNQPQHF
TGCAGCGTTTTGGAGAGAGCCGGGGGCAATCAGCCCCAGCATTTT
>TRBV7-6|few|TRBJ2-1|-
CASSLTGGVYNEQFF
TGTGCCAGCAGCTTGACCGGCGGGGTCTACAATGAGCAGTTCTTC
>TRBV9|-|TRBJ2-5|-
CASSAPGGTSKGTQYF
TGTGCCAGCAGCGCTCCTGGGGGGACTTCCAAAGGGACCCAGTACTTC